This TCR beta chain is from a study of T cell responses to AZD1222 COVID-19 vaccine. Broader study findings: At baseline, just six AZD1222 recipients tested seropositive. With dominance at 160-218 and 743-854, vaccine-associated CD4 TCRs spanned spike.

Points on this clone: Its target is unknown.

The CDR3 has 15 residues. Deletions cut 2 bases from V and 7 bases from J, with 17 bases between. In germline, CDR1 is SGHTA, CDR2 FQGNSA. Using immunoSEQ multiplex PCR, the repertoire was profiled, and TCRdb retains in-frame clones only, with some absent. The sample has about 78,000 clones; about 90% are singletons. The sequence was obtained from an adult in good health. The chain is built from TRBV7-2 and TRBJ2-5, with a weak D call TRBD1 (6 bases). The sequences come from peripheral blood, collected on day 0 of AZD1222 vaccination. CDR3 sequence: CASSLLFTGSGTQYF. CDR3 coding DNA: TGTGCCAGCAGCTTACTTTTTACAGGGAGCGGGACCCAGTACTTC.